This T cell receptor (beta chain) was identified during a study of CD8 T cells in ankylosing spondylitis. General observations from the study: What appeared characteristic of ankylosing spondylitis blood was a TCR beta motif of under 10 highly homologous variants. Earlier reports found some motif variants in synovial fluid and blood in reactive arthritis.

Each TCR beta library was made by quantitative 5'-RACE that incorporated molecular barcodes. TCRdb re-derived calls from the 5' RACE reads in MiXCR, one entry per CDR3 protein. The sample yields approximately 540,000 distinct CDR3 sequences, over 9.5% seen once. CDR1 and CDR2 from the germline V gene are SEHNR and FQNEAQ (reference sequence). The CDR3 loop spans 14 amino acids. V lost 3 bases, J lost 6 bases, and 15 bases lay in between. As regards this clonotype: Antigen: not known.

This chain uses TRBV7-9 with TRBJ2-7; D remains ambiguous. This clonotype originated in a male donor with ankylosing spondylitis. Source material: blood, either unsorted or a sorted T cell fraction (not recorded which). CDR3 coding DNA: TGTGCCAGCAGCTTCATACCGGCCACCTCCGAGCAGTACTTC. The encoded protein is CASSFIPATSEQYF.